The clone carrying this T cell receptor (beta chain) was seen only a few times. In the authors' methods: Estimation of nucleated cell counts relied on the amplification of reference gene primers. TCRdb's copy holds only in-frame clones and misses some; the assay was immunoSEQ multiplex PCR. V and J calls and clone size are as listed in that table; D and trimming were resolved from the DNA. This sample has 100,000 to 150,000 clones, with roughly 85% found just once. These data come from a study of blood T cell repertoires in COVID-19. The wider study: From T cells, B-cell-depleted T cells, or PBMCs came the material, which was cDNA or gDNA.

Germline V CDR1 and CDR2: LGHDT, YNNKEL (reference sequence). The CDR3 covers 13 residues. The V gene lost 6 bases and the J gene lost 1 base, with 9 bases spanning the gap. The chain has TRBV3-1 (or the pseudogene TRBV3-2) and TRBJ1-1; the D is unclear. Sequenced material: peripheral blood. The origin of this receptor is a woman of 80 years or more with acute or convalescent COVID-19. This chain's CDR3 is CASSRHENTEAFF. In nucleotides, the CDR3 is TGTGCCAGCAGTCGACACGAGAACACTGAAGCTTTCTTT.